The clone carrying this T cell receptor (beta chain) has only a few counts. The antigen remains undetermined. TCRdb redid the calling of the 5' RACE reads with MiXCR, one entry per CDR3 protein. The sample records about half a million distinct CDR3 sequences, 15% to 20% being singletons. The CDR3 is made up of 16 amino acids. V was pared by 5 bases and J by 3 bases, with 14 bases of the junction left unmatched. In germline, CDR1 is SQVTM, CDR2 ANQGSEA. The data were obtained in a study of T-cell memory formation after mild COVID-19. Study-wide background: The two donors had largely donor-specific TCR clusters. General observations from the study: Clones shrinking between day 15 and 85 showed a balanced CD4/CD8 split, and those that grew later tilted toward CD4+. Shrinking CD4+ clones resided mostly in CM and EM, and CD8+ ones in EMRA.

Material for sequencing was PBMCs or a T cell subset sorted from them (not recorded which). This clonotype originated in an adult woman who had mild COVID-19 (a few samples of this study predate the infection). Cell type and time point are not known. This chain uses TRBV29-1 with TRBJ2-7; 9 bases are shared with TRBD1. CDR3 amino acids: CSVTTNSPGQGYEQYF. CDR3 coding DNA: TGCAGCGTTACCACCAATTCCCCGGGACAGGGCTACGAGCAGTACTTC.